This T cell receptor beta chain was identified during a study of T-cell memory formation after mild COVID-19. Libraries for TCRalpha and TCRbeta carried sample barcodes and unique molecular identifiers via 5'RACE. TCRdb independently ran MiXCR on the 5' RACE reads; one entry per CDR3 protein. The table includes around 300,000 distinct CDR3 sequences, approximately 8% detected once. This CDR3 is 12 amino acids long. Germline assignment: CDR1 MNHNS and CDR2 SASEGT. V gave up 11 bases and J gave up 3 bases, with 13 bases separating them. Study-level points and caveats: Cross-reactive memory apparently joined, as some responding clones appeared in pre-infection memory. Contracting clones from day 15 to 85 showed balanced CD4/CD8; later expanders favored CD4+.

A remark on this clonotype: The antigen is unknown.

The sequenced sample consisted of PBMCs or a T cell subset sorted from them (not recorded which). This receptor was obtained from a man aged 18 to 29 who had mild COVID-19 (a few samples of this study predate the infection). Cell type and time point are not known. This rearrangement joins TRBV6-1 to TRBJ1-2; tentative D call: TRBD1 (5 bases). CDR3 residues: CAGKGTDYGYTF. CDR3 DNA sequence: TGTGCCGGCAAGGGGACGGACTATGGCTACACCTTC.